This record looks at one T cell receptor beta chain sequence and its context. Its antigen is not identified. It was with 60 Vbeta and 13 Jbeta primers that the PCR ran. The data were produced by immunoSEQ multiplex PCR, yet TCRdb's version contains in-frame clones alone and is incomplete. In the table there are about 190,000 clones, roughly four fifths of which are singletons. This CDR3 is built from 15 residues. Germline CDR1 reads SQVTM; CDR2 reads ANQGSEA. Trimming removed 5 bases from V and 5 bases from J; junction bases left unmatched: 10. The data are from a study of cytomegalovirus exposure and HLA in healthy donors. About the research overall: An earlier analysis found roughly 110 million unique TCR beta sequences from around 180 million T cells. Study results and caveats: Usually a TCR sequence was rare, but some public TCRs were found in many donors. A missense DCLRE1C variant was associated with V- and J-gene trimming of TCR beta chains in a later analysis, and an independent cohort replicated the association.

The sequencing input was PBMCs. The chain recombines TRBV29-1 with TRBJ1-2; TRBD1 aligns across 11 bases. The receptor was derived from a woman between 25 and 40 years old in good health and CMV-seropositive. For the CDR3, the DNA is TGCAGCGTTTCCACCCCGGGACAGGGGGGATATGGCTACACCTTC. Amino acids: CSVSTPGQGGYGYTF.